One sample yielded the 17 T cell receptor beta chains listed below, sequenced in a study of cytomegalovirus exposure and HLA in healthy donors. The PCR made use of 60 Vbeta and 13 Jbeta primers. Repertoires were generated with immunoSEQ multiplex PCR, while TCRdb's copy carries only in-frame clones and drops some. This table lists tens of thousands of clones. Sequencing used PBMCs. The receptors originated from a man aged 50 to 59 in good health and CMV-seropositive.

The V gene is TRBV11-3, the J gene TRBJ2-7; D is unclear. Trimming removed 4 bases from V and 2 bases from J, with 12 bases in between. This CDR3 spans 14 amino acids. CDR1 SGHNT and CDR2 YENEEA come from the germline V gene. The CDR3 is CASSSQAITYEQYF. The CDR3 DNA is TGTGCCAGCAGCTCCCAGGCGATTACCTACGAGCAGTACTTC.

V is TRBV6-6 and J is TRBJ2-4; D gene ambiguous. The CDR3 totals 11 residues. V dropped 5 bases and J dropped 8 bases, with 7 bases sitting between them. The germline CDR1 and CDR2 sequences are MNHNY and SVGAGI (reference sequence). CDR3 DNA sequence: TGTGCCAGCAGTCCCGGTCACATTCAGTACTTC. It yields the protein CASSPGHIQYF.

The J gene is TRBJ1-4, the V gene TRBV2, with 7 bases matching TRBD1. After removal of 4 bases from V and 5 bases from J, the junction contained 4 bases not matched to a gene. The CDR3 is 14 residues long. Germline V lookup: CDR1 SNHLY, CDR2 FYNNEI. CDR3 region: CASSGDRVNEKLFF. DNA for the CDR3: TGTGCCAGCAGTGGCGACAGGGTAAATGAAAAACTGTTTTTT.

This sequence joins TRBV19 and TRBJ2-5; possibly TRBD1 for D (6 bases). Germline loops: CDR1 LNHDA, CDR2 SQIVND (reference sequence). The V end was cut by 10 bases, the J end by 5 bases, with 17 bases between. The CDR3 has 13 amino acids. Here the CDR3 DNA reads TGTGCCACCAATCGGGGCCAGGGGGAGACCCAGTACTTC. Its protein product is CATNRGQGETQYF.

This rearrangement joins TRBV5-6 to TRBJ2-4; 9 nucleotides line up with TRBD1. After removal of 3 bases from V and 6 bases from J, the junction contained 4 bases not matched to a gene. This CDR3 region has 14 residues. CDR1 is SGHDT, CDR2 YYEEEE, per germline. The CDR3 DNA reads as TGTGCCAGCAGCTGGGGACAGGGAGGAAACATTCAGTACTTC. Protein sequence: CASSWGQGGNIQYF.

The chain joins TRBV5-4 to TRBJ1-2; D is ambiguous. There are 13 residues in the CDR3. V gave up 0 bases and J gave up 4 bases, with 7 bases separating them. Germline V gives CDR1 SGHNT, CDR2 YYREEE (reference sequence). The CDR3 loop reads CASSLDSLYGYTF. CDR3 coding DNA: TGTGCCAGCAGCTTGGACAGCCTCTATGGCTACACCTTC.

J is TRBJ1-6 and V is TRBV9, with D possibly being TRBD1 (5 bases). The germline gives CDR1 SGDLS, CDR2 YYNGEE. This CDR3 is built from 14 residues. Trimming removed 6 bases from V and 7 bases from J, with 14 bases in between. The DNA for the CDR3 is TGTGCCAGCAACCTCGACAGTCTGAATTCACCCCTCCACTTT. Translation gives CASNLDSLNSPLHF.

Comment on this clone: Other DNA sequences in the same sample also yield this CDR3. The DNA for the CDR3 is TGTGCCTGGAGTGTAGGAGGACGGGATACGCAGTATTTT. Translated, it gives CAWSVGGRDTQYF. The V gene is TRBV30, the J gene TRBJ2-3; the D gene is possibly TRBD2 (5 bases). V was shortened by 0 bases and J by 6 bases, with 10 bases between the two germline ends. Germline assignment: CDR1 GTSNPN and CDR2 SVGIG (reference sequence). This CDR3 region has 13 residues.

The chain couples TRBV7-8 to TRBJ2-3; no firm D call. This CDR3 has 13 residues. V shed 0 bases and J shed 3 bases, with 4 bases lying between them. CDR1 is SGHVS, CDR2 FQNEAQ, per germline. For the CDR3, the DNA is TGTGCCAGCAGCTTAGCGGAGACAGATACGCAGTATTTT. It translates to CASSLAETDTQYF.

V is TRBV9 and J is TRBJ1-3; no reliable D call. The CDR3 is 16 amino acids. Germline assignment: CDR1 SGDLS and CDR2 YYNGEE. V lost 1 base and J 2 bases, leaving 13 bases between the germline ends. CDR3 region: CASSVNLSFPGNTIYF. The CDR3 DNA reads TGTGCCAGCAGCGTAAATCTCTCTTTCCCTGGAAACACCATATATTTT.

This sequence joins TRBV5-1 and TRBJ1-1; no clear D gene. This CDR3 comprises 14 residues. Germline V gene sequence: CDR1 SGHRS, CDR2 YFSETQ. Trimming took off 3 bases at V and 1 base at J, with 10 bases between the two ends. The chain's CDR3 is CASSSPGWNTEAFF. CDR3 DNA sequence: TGCGCCAGCAGCTCCCCGGGGTGGAACACTGAAGCTTTCTTT.

The gene calls are TRBV11-3 and TRBJ1-3, with D unclear. The CDR3 length is 15 residues. V dropped 2 bases and J dropped 1 base, with 9 bases sitting between them. CDR1 SGHNT and CDR2 YENEEA come from the germline V gene. The CDR3 region has the DNA TGTGCCAGCAGCTTACGTGTTCAGTCTGGAAACACCATATATTTT. It yields the protein CASSLRVQSGNTIYF. Full variable domain (remainder filled in from reference TRBV11-3 and TRBJ1-3): EAGVVQSPRYKIIEKKQPVAFWCNPISGHNTLYWYLQNLGQGPELLIRYENEEAVDDSQLPKDRFSAERLKGVDSTLKIQPAELGDSAVYLCASSLRVQSGNTIYFGEGSWLTVV.

The V and J genes are TRBV10-3 and TRBJ2-3; 8 bases fit TRBD2. Germline V lookup: CDR1 ENHRY, CDR2 SYGVKD. This CDR3 contains 14 residues. Unmatched junction bases numbered 10, after V lost 11 bases and J lost 3 bases. DNA of the CDR3: TGTGCCTCAAAAGCGGGAGTCGGGACAGATACGCAGTATTTT. Translating it yields CASKAGVGTDTQYF.

This rearrangement joins TRBV11-2 to TRBJ2-4; 9 nucleotides match TRBD2. V lost 3 bases to trimming and J lost 8 bases; unmatched junction nucleotides: 11. This CDR3 spans 16 amino acids. Germline values: CDR1 SGHAT, CDR2 FQNNGV. For the CDR3, the DNA is TGTGCCAGCAGCTTGGTCCCGGGACTAGCCGGGGACATTCAGTACTTC. It is translated as CASSLVPGLAGDIQYF. Filled out from reference TRBV11-2 and TRBJ2-4, the complete variable domain reads EAGVAQSPRYKIIEKRQSVAFWCNPISGHATLYWYQQILGQGPKLLIQFQNNGVVDDSQLPKDRFSAERLKGVDSTLKIQPAKLEDSAVYLCASSLVPGLAGDIQYFGAGTRLSVL.

The gene calls are TRBV5-1 and TRBJ2-1, with a possible D match to TRBD2 (6 bases). The CDR3 covers 15 residues. Germline loops: CDR1 SGHRS, CDR2 YFSETQ. Trimming removed 4 bases from V and 5 bases from J, with 16 bases in between. The CDR3 reads CASSESGLRNNEQFF. CDR3 coding DNA: TGCGCCAGCAGCGAATCGGGACTCCGTAACAATGAGCAGTTCTTC.

Comment on this clone: The sample holds other DNA sequences that translate to the same CDR3. The chain employs TRBV19 and TRBJ1-1; the match to TRBD1 covers 7 bases. The CDR3 totals 14 residues. Losses at the gene ends were 3 bases for V and 0 bases for J; bases not matched to a gene: 1. Germline values: CDR1 LNHDA, CDR2 SQIVND (reference sequence). The CDR3 coding sequence is TGTGCCAGTAGTATTCAGGGGGTGAACACTGAAGCTTTCTTT. Translated: CASSIQGVNTEAFF. The full variable domain, with the rest looked up from reference TRBV19 and TRBJ1-1, is DGGITQSPKYLFRKEGQNVTLSCEQNLNHDAMYWYRQDPGQGLRLIYYSQIVNDFQKGDIAEGYSVSREKKESFPLTVTSAQKNPTAFYLCASSIQGVNTEAFFGQGTRLTVV.

V and J are TRBV9 and TRBJ2-1; possible D gene TRBD2, 6 bases. The germline V gene encodes CDR1 SGDLS and CDR2 YYNGEE. This CDR3 has 16 residues. The V and J ends lost 0 bases and 7 bases respectively, with 17 bases between them. CDR3 region: CASSVEVGRTWNEQFF. CDR3 in DNA: TGTGCCAGCAGCGTAGAAGTCGGGAGAACTTGGAATGAGCAGTTCTTC.